Sequencing of this TCR beta chain was carried out in a study of cytomegalovirus exposure and HLA in healthy donors. The overall study: HLA-typed donors were the source of 90 million or so unique TCRs, which an early data release held. Study-wide findings and caveats: Most of the CMV-associated TCR beta chains (in a later analysis) appeared to be HLA-restricted. The likely origin of a cluster of highly shared sequence variants was a sequencing artifact.

Remarks on this clone: Its antigen is unidentified.

PCR primers comprised 60 Vbeta and 13 Jbeta primers. The method was immunoSEQ multiplex PCR; TCRdb's version includes in-frame clones alone and lacks a portion of them. The table has 100,000 to 120,000 clones, 76% seen once. The CDR3 totals 14 residues. Trimming left V 5 bases short and J 7 bases short, with 14 bases between. From germline, CDR1 is MDHEN and CDR2 SYDVKM. The source material was PBMCs. The source is a man younger than 45 in good health and CMV-seropositive. The chain uses TRBV28 and TRBJ1-4; D is unclear. The CDR3 sequence: CASSPGRWGEKLFF. The CDR3, as DNA: TGTGCCAGCAGTCCCGGGAGGTGGGGTGAAAAACTGTTTTTT.